The present entry profiles one TCR beta chain with its context. Here immunoSEQ multiplex PCR was the method, and the copy in TCRdb shows in-frame clones only, minus some. The table has 95,000 to 150,000 clones, about four fifths seen once. This sample stems from a study of blood T cell repertoires in COVID-19. Germline CDR1 reads SEHNR; CDR2 reads FQNEAQ (reference sequence). With 7 bases clipped from V and 7 bases from J, the junction kept 15 bases outside the gene matches. The CDR3 spans 16 residues. Clinical histories supplied by participants themselves formed the basis of cohort assignment. The sequencing input was PBMCs or T cells enriched from blood (not recorded which). The chain links TRBV7-9 to TRBJ1-3, with TRBD1 matching 8 bases. This TCR was sampled from a woman younger than 45 who had recovered from COVID-19. In nucleotides, the CDR3 is TGTGCCAGCACACCGGGACAGGACCGGGACTGGAACACCATATATTTT. This sequence encodes CASTPGQDRDWNTIYF.